The T cell receptor (beta chain) described here comes from a study of blood T cell repertoires in COVID-19. With 8 bases removed from V and 7 bases from J, the gap between germline ends came to 18 bases. Germline V gives CDR1 MNHEY, CDR2 SVGAGI. The CDR3 runs 13 residues. Method: immunoSEQ multiplex PCR; TCRdb's copy keeps in-frame clones and lacks some. The sample lists 150,000 to 200,000 clones, approximately 91% occurring once. The sequence came from a man between 65 and 85 years old with active or convalescent COVID-19. The V and J genes are TRBV6-5 and TRBJ2-7; no clear D gene. Input material: peripheral blood. CDR3 in amino acids: CASRNPAAKEQYF. Here the CDR3 DNA reads TGTGCCAGCCGAAATCCCGCCGCTAAAGAGCAGTACTTC.